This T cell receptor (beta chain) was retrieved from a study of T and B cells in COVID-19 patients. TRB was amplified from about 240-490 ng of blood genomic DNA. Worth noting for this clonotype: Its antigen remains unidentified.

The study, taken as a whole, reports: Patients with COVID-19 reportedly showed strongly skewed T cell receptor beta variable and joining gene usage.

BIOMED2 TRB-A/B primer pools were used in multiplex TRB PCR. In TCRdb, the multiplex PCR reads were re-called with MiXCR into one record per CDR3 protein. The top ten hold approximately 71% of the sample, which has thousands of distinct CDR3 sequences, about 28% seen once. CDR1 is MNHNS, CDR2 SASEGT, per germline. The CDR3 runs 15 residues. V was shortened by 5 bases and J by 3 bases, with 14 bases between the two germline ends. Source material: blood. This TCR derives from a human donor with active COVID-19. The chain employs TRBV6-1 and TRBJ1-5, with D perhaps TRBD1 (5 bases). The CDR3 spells CASSSTADYNQPQHF. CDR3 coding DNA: TGTGCCAGCAGTTCGACAGCGGACTACAATCAGCCCCAGCATTTT.